The source of this TCR beta chain is a study of CD8+ T cells in alopecia areata. Study results and limitations: Alopecia totalis/universalis scalp especially showed more expanded CD8+ clones than normal scalp. Scalp repertoires also include resident alphabeta T cells from normal skin.

Peripheral blood, together with lesional scalp punch biopsies, was collected from alopecia areata patients. RNA, once extracted, was reverse transcribed into cDNA for use as the sequencing template. The assay was immunoSEQ multiplex PCR, and TCRdb's table has in-frame clones only and misses some. The repertoire has approximately 89,000 clones, just over 50% of them found once; the top ten carry roughly 5.6%. This clone was observed once. The antigen remains unidentified. The CDR3 length is 12 residues. CDR1 is SGDLS, CDR2 YYNGEE, per germline. Trimming removed 4 bases at V and 5 bases at J, with 10 bases between.

The genes are TRBV9 and TRBJ2-7, with D possibly called TRBD1 or TRBD2 (5 bases each). The source material was NKG2D-high CD8+ T cells sorted from blood. The source of this sequence is a human donor with alopecia areata. This CDR3 is CASSPGTDEQYF. The CDR3 DNA sequence: TGTGCCAGCAGCCCCGGGACCGACGAGCAGTACTTC.